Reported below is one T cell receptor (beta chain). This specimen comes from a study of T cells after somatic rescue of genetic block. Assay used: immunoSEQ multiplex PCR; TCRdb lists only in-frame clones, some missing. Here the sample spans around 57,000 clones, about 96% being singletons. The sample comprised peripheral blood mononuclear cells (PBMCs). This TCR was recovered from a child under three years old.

The CDR3 protein is CAIRFAQGTNYGYTF. As DNA, the CDR3 is TGTGCCATCAGATTTGCACAGGGGACGAACTATGGCTACACCTTC. The rearrangement uses TRBV10-3 and TRBJ1-2; 7 bases line up with TRBD1. V dropped 6 bases and J dropped 2; count of bases not matched to a gene: 9. The CDR3 is 15 amino acids. CDR1 and CDR2 (germline): ENHRY, SYGVKD.